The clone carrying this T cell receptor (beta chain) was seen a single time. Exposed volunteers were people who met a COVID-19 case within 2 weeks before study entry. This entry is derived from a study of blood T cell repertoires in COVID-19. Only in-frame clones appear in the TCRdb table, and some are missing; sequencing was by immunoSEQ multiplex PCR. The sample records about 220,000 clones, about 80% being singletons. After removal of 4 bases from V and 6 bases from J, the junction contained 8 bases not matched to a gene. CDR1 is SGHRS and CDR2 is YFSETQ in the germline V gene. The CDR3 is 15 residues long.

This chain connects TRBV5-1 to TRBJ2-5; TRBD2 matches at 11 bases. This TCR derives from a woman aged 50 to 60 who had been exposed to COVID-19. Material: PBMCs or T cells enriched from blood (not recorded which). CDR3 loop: CASSVNSGGAKTQYF. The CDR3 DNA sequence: TGCGCCAGCAGCGTCAATAGCGGGGGGGCCAAGACCCAGTACTTC. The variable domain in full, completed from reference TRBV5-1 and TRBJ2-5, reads KAGVTQTPRYLIKTRGQQVTLSCSPISGHRSVSWYQQTPGQGLQFLFEYFSETQRNKGNFPGRFSGRQFSNSRSEMNVSTLELGDSALYLCASSVNSGGAKTQYFGPGTRLLVL.